This T cell receptor (beta chain) was sequenced in a study of T cell responses to AZD1222 COVID-19 vaccine. Study results and caveats: Among spike-specific TCRs, nearly half reportedly target unmutated variant regions.

Remarks on this clone: Its antigen is undetermined.

The V gene's germline CDR1 is KGHSH and CDR2 LQKENI. V was pared by 1 base and J by 4 bases, with 13 bases between. The CDR3 spans 15 residues. Sequencing used immunoSEQ multiplex PCR; TCRdb keeps in-frame clones, though not all of them. The table shows tens of thousands of clones, with 75% to 95% occurring only once. The TCR originated in an adult who received the AZD1222 COVID-19 vaccine. The specimen was peripheral blood, collected 28 days after the second AZD1222 dose. The chain links TRBV18 to TRBJ1-1; tentative D call: TRBD1 (6 bases). This CDR3 reads CASSPRGQGGTEAFF. Here the CDR3 DNA reads TGTGCCAGCTCACCACGGGGGCAGGGAGGCACTGAAGCTTTCTTT.